Given below is one T cell receptor beta chain in context. Assay used: immunoSEQ multiplex PCR; TCRdb lists only in-frame clones, some missing. This repertoire shows around 170,000 clones, 80% to 90% found once; its top ten account for around 5.1%. This sample was included in a study of control samples from healthy donors and cancer patients. V was clipped by 2 bases and J by 6 bases, with 7 bases between them. Germline V CDR1 and CDR2: MDHEN, SYDVKM. This CDR3 comprises 13 residues. V is TRBV28 and J is TRBJ2-2, with D hard to call. The clonotype comes from a woman aged 30 to 39 in good health. Sequenced sample: blood. CDR3 nucleotides: TGTGCCAGCAGTTTACGGACCCCCGGGGAGCTGTTTTTT. This gives the protein CASSLRTPGELFF.